This TCR beta chain stems from a study of cytotoxic CD8 clonotypes in ibrutinib-treated CLL. Study-wide context: After a median roughly 12 months on treatment (6 to 36), response samples were drawn. Findings and limits, study-wide: Starting clonality was above that of age-matched healthy donors and tracked circulating CD8+ T-cell counts. Public clonotypes (which were uncommon) either contracted or remained stable on treatment. Baseline levels were approached again at progression, after clonality had risen at ibrutinib response.

Germline CDR1 and CDR2: LNHNV and YYDKDF (reference sequence). The V and J ends lost 2 bases and 4 bases respectively, with 15 bases between them. The CDR3 sequence is 15 residues long. Generated by immunoSEQ multiplex PCR, the TCRdb table keeps only in-frame clones and is missing some. The sample holds approximately 330,000 clones; 70% to 80% are singletons and the top ten take 5% to 7%. Comments on this clone: Its antigen is as yet unknown.

This specimen was PBMCs, taken before ibrutinib treatment. The chain joins TRBV15 to TRBJ2-7; TRBD2 might be the D (5 bases). The source of this sequence is a human donor with chronic lymphocytic leukemia. The CDR3 loop reads CATSRSSRAVYEQYF. The DNA for the CDR3 is TGTGCCACCAGCAGATCGTCGAGGGCCGTATACGAGCAGTACTTC.